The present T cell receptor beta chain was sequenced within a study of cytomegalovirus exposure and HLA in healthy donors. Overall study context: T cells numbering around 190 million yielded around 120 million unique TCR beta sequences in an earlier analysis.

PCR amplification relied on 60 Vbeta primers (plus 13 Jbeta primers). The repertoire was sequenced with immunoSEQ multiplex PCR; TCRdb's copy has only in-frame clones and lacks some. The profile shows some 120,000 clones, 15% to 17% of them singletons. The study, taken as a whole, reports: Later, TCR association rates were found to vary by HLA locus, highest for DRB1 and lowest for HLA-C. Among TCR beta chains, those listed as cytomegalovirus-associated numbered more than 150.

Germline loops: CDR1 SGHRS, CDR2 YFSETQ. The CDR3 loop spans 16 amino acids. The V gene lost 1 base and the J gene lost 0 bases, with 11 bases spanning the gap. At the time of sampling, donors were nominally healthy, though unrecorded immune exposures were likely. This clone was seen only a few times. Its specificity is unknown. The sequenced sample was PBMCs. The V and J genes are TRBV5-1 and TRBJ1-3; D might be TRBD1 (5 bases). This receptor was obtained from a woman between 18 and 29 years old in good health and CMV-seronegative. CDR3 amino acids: CASSLQPGISGNTIYF. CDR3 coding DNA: TGCGCCAGCAGCTTGCAACCAGGGATCTCTGGAAACACCATATATTTT.